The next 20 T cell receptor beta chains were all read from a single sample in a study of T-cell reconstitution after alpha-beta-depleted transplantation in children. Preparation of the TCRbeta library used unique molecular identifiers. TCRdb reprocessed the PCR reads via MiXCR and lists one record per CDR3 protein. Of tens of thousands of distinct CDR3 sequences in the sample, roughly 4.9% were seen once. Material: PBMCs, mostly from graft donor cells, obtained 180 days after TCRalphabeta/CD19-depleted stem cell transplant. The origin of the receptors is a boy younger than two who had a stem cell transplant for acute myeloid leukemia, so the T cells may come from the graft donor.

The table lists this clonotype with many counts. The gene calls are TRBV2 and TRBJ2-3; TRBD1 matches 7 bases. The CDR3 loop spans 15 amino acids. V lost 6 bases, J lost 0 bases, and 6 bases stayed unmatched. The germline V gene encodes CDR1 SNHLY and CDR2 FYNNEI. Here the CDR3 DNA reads TGTGCCAGCAGCGAACAGGGGCTTAGCACAGATACGCAGTATTTT. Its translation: CASSEQGLSTDTQYF.

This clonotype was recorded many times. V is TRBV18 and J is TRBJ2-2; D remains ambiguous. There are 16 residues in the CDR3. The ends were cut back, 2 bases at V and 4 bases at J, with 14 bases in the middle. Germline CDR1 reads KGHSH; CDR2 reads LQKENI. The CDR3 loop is CASSPFIESPTGELFF. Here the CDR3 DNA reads TGTGCCAGCTCACCATTCATCGAAAGCCCCACCGGGGAGCTGTTTTTT.

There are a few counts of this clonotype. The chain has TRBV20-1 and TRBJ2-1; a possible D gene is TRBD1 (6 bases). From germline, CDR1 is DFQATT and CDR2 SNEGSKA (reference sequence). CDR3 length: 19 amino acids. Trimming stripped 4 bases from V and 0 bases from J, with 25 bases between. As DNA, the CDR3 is TGCAGTGCTACCCCTCCAGGTCGGGTAAGGGGGAGCTCCTACAATGAGCAGTTCTTC. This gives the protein CSATPPGRVRGSSYNEQFF.

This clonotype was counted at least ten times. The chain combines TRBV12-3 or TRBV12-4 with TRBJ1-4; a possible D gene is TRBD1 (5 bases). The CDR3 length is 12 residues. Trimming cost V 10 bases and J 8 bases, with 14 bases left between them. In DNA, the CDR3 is TGTGCCACCCGACAGCCTCGGGAAAAACTGTTTTTT. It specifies CATRQPREKLFF.

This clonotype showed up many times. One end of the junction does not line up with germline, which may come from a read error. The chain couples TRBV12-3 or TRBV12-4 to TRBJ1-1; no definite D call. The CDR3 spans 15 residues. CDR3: CASSRLTGDGTGAFF. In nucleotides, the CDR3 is TGTGCCAGCAGTCGACTGACTGGAGATGGCACTGGAGCTTTCTTT.

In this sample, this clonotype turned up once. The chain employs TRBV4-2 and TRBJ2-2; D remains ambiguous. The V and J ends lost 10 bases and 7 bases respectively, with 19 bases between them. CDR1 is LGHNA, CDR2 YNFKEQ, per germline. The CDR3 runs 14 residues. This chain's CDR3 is CAMSPAVLCGELFF. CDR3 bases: TGTGCCATGAGCCCCGCGGTCCTCTGCGGGGAGCTGTTTTTT.

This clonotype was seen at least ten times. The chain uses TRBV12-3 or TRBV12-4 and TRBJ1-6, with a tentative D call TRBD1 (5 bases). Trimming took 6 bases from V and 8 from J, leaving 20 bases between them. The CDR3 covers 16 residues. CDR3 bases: TGTGCCAGCAGCCAAGGGAGGGGAGGTAGTTATTCACCCCTCCACTTT. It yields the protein CASSQGRGGSYSPLHF.

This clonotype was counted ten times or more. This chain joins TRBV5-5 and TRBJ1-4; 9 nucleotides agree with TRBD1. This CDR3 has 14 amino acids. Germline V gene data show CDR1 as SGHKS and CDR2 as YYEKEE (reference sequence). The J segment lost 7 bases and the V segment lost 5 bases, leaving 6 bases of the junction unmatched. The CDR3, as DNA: TGTGCCAGCAGTACCGGACAGGGGAGTGAAAAACTGTTTTTT. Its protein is CASSTGQGSEKLFF.

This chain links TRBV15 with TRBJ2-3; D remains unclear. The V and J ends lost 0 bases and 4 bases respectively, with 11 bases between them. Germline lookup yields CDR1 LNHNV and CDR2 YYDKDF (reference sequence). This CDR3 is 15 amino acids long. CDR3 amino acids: CATSREQSWADTQYF. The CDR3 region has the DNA TGTGCCACCAGCAGAGAGCAGAGTTGGGCAGATACGCAGTATTTT.

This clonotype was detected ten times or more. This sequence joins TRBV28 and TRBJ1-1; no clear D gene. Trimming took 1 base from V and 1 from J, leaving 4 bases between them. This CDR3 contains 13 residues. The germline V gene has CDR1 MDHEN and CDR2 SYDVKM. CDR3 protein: CASSLLANTEAFF. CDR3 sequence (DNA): TGTGCCAGCAGTTTATTGGCGAACACTGAAGCTTTCTTT.

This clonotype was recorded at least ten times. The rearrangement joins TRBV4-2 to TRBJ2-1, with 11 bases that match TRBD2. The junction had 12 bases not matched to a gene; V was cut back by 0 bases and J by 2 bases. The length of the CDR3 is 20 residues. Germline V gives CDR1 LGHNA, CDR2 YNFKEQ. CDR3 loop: CASSQEPGLAVLKTYNEQFF. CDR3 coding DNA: TGTGCCAGCAGCCAAGAACCGGGACTAGCGGTACTCAAGACCTACAATGAGCAGTTCTTC.

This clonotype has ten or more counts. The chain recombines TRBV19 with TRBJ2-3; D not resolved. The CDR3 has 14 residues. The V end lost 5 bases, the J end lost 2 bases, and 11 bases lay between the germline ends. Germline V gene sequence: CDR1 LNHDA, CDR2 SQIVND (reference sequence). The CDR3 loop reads CASSRTRFTDTQYF. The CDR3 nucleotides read TGTGCCAGTAGTCGCACCCGGTTCACAGATACGCAGTATTTT.

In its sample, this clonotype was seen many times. CDR3 DNA sequence: TGCAGTGCTAGGCAGGTGCTGAGGAATGAAAAACTGTTTTTT. Protein product: CSARQVLRNEKLFF. The V and J genes are TRBV20-1 and TRBJ1-4; D not certain. The CDR3 has 14 amino acids. Germline V gene data show CDR1 as DFQATT and CDR2 as SNEGSKA (reference sequence). V shed 3 bases and J shed 5 bases, with 13 bases lying between them.

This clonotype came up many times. The CDR3 DNA reads TGTGCCAGTGCCCGGCGGTCTAATGAAAAACTGTTTTTT. It is translated as CASARRSNEKLFF. This chain joins TRBV12-3 or TRBV12-4 and TRBJ1-4; D is unclear. This CDR3 spans 13 amino acids. Trimming pared 9 bases from V and 3 bases from J, leaving 11 bases between.

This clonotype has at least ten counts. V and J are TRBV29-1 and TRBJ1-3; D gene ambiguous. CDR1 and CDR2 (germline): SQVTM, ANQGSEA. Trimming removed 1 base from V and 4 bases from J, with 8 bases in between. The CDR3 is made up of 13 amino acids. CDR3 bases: TGCAGCGTTGAAGTCGGGTCCGGAAACACCATATATTTT. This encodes CSVEVGSGNTIYF. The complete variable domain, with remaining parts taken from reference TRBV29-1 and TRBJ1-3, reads SAVISQKPSRDICQRGTSLTIQCQVDSQVTMMFWYRQQPGQSLTLIATANQGSEATYESGFVIDKFPISRPNLTFSTLTVSNMSPEDSSIYLCSVEVGSGNTIYFGEGSWLTVV.

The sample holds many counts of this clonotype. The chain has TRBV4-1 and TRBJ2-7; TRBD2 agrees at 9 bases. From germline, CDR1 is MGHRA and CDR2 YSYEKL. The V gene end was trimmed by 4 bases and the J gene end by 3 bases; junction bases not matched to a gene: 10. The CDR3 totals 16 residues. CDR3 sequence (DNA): TGCGCCAGCAGCCTTCTGGCCCTAGCGGGGTTCTACGAGCAGTACTTC. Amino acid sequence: CASSLLALAGFYEQYF.

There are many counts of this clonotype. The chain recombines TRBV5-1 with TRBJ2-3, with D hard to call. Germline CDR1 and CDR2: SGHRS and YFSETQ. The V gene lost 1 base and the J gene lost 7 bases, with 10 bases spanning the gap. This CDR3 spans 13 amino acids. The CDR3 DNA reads TGCGCCAGCAGCTTGCCAAAGGGAAATACGCAGTATTTT. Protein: CASSLPKGNTQYF.

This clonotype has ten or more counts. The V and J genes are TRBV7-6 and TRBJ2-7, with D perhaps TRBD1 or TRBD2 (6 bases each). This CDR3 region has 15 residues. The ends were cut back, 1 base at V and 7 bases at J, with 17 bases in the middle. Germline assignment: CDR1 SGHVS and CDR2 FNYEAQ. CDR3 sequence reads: CASSLGLRGAGEQYF. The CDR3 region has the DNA TGTGCCAGCAGCTTAGGATTAAGGGGGGCCGGGGAGCAGTACTTC. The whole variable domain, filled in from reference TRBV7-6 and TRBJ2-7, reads GAGVSQSPRYKVTKRGQDVALRCDPISGHVSLYWYRQALGQGPEFLTYFNYEAQQDKSGLPNDRFSAERPEGSISTLTIQRTEQRDSAMYRCASSLGLRGAGEQYFGPGTRLTVT.

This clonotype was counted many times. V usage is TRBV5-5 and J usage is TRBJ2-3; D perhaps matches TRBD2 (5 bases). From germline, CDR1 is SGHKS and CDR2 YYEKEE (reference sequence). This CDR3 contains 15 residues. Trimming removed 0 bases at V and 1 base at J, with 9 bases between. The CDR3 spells CASSLGVGGTDTQYF. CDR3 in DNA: TGTGCCAGCAGCTTGGGGGTCGGGGGCACAGATACGCAGTATTTT.

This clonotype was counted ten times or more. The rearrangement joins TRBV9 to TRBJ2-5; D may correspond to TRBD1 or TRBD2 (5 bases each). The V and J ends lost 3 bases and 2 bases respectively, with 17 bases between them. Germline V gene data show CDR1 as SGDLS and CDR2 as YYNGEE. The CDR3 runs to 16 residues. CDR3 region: CASSGGSGTHQETQYF. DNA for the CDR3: TGTGCCAGCAGCGGCGGCTCGGGGACCCATCAAGAGACCCAGTACTTC.